This entry lists 24 T cell receptor beta chains sequenced from one sample in a study of blood T cell repertoires in COVID-19. Clones were read by immunoSEQ multiplex PCR, and TCRdb kept only the in-frame ones, dropping some. This table holds fewer than 100,000 clones, 88% found once. Sequencing input: peripheral blood. The receptors shown here come from a human donor in a cohort sampled during active COVID-19.

The chain uses TRBV5-1 and TRBJ2-1; perhaps TRBD2 as D (6 bases). Germline V gene lookup returns CDR1 SGHRS and CDR2 YFSETQ. This CDR3 has 16 amino acids. Trimming removed 4 bases at V and 4 bases at J, with 18 bases between. The DNA for the CDR3 is TGCGCCAGCAGCCCTCCACAAGCGGGTGGTTACAATGAGCAGTTCTTC. Protein sequence: CASSPPQAGGYNEQFF.

The chain links TRBV2 to TRBJ1-2; TRBD1 might be the D (5 bases). Trimming removed 4 bases from V and 4 bases from J, with 10 bases in between. This CDR3 spans 13 amino acids. Germline V lookup: CDR1 SNHLY, CDR2 FYNNEI. The DNA for the CDR3 is TGTGCCAGCAGTGGACAGATAAGCTATGGCTACACCTTC. It encodes CASSGQISYGYTF.

This chain uses TRBV18 with TRBJ2-1; 8 bases are a match to TRBD1. CDR3 length equals 14 residues. The V and J ends lost 3 bases and 7 bases, in that order; junction bases with no gene match: 5. From germline, CDR1 is KGHSH and CDR2 LQKENI. The CDR3 reads CASSPGQGMNEQFF. The DNA for the CDR3 is TGTGCCAGCTCACCCGGACAGGGTATGAATGAGCAGTTCTTC.

The chain couples TRBV4-1 to TRBJ2-7; 11 bases are shared with TRBD1. Germline CDR1 MGHRA, CDR2 YSYEKL. The CDR3 length is 14 residues. Trimming removed 4 bases from V and 7 bases from J; junction bases left unmatched: 6. The CDR3, as DNA: TGCGCCAGCAGCCCCGGGACAGGGGGGGATGAGCAGTACTTC. It translates to CASSPGTGGDEQYF.

V usage is TRBV2 and J usage is TRBJ2-2, with 11 bases that match TRBD2. The CDR3 spans 20 residues. Looked up from germline, CDR1 is SNHLY and CDR2 is FYNNEI. The V and J ends lost 4 bases and 4 bases, in that order; junction bases with no gene match: 17. The CDR3 DNA is TGTGCCAGCAGTGCCGTGCTAGCGGGGGGCCACCGCCAGGGCACCGGGGAGCTGTTTTTT. It codes for CASSAVLAGGHRQGTGELFF.

This chain joins TRBV5-1 and TRBJ1-1, with D tentatively TRBD1 (6 bases). CDR1 is SGHRS and CDR2 is YFSETQ in the germline V gene. The V end lost 1 base, the J end lost 3 bases, and 10 bases lay between the germline ends. The CDR3 is 14 residues long. CDR3 in amino acids: CASSLTGLDTEAFF. The CDR3 DNA follows: TGCGCCAGCAGCTTGACAGGGCTGGACACTGAAGCTTTCTTT.

DNA for the CDR3: TGTGCCAGCAGCTTGAGTCAGGGGGCCTACAATGAGCAGTTCTTC. Its translation is CASSLSQGAYNEQFF. V is TRBV7-2 and J is TRBJ2-1, with TRBD1 identical over 7 bases. After removal of 3 bases from V and 2 bases from J, the junction contained 4 bases not matched to a gene. The CDR3 has 15 amino acids. Germline-derived CDR1 and CDR2 are SGHTA and FQGNSA. Supplemented by reference TRBV7-2 and TRBJ2-1, the full variable domain reads GAGVSQSPSNKVTEKGKDVELRCDPISGHTALYWYRQSLGQGLEFLIYFQGNSAPDKSGLPSDRFSAERTGGSVSTLTIQRTQQEDSAVYLCASSLSQGAYNEQFFGPGTRLTVL.

With regard to this clone: The same CDR3 also results from other DNA sequences found in this sample. The chain employs TRBV28 and TRBJ1-2; D is undetermined. Germline values: CDR1 MDHEN, CDR2 SYDVKM. With 2 bases removed from V and 2 bases from J, the gap between germline ends came to 12 bases. This CDR3 is built from 15 residues. CDR3 sequence reads: CASSLGGQLNYGYTF. The CDR3 DNA is TGTGCCAGCAGTTTAGGAGGGCAGTTAAACTATGGCTACACCTTC.

This rearrangement joins TRBV5-4 to TRBJ1-6; perhaps TRBD1 as D (6 bases). Trimming removed 5 bases at V and 0 bases at J, with 18 bases between. The germline V gene has CDR1 SGHNT and CDR2 YYREEE (reference sequence). The length of the CDR3 is 18 residues. DNA for the CDR3: TGTGCCAGCAGTTGGCGGACAGCCTCGAGCTCCTATAATTCACCCCTCCACTTT. Its protein is CASSWRTASSSYNSPLHF.

J is TRBJ1-6 and V is TRBV2; maybe TRBD1 (6 bases). V shed 4 bases and J shed 6 bases, with 19 bases lying between them. Germline V CDR1 and CDR2: SNHLY, FYNNEI. The CDR3 covers 17 residues. CDR3 loop: CASSAVRGGLSNSPLHF. CDR3 nucleotides: TGTGCCAGCAGTGCGGTTCGGGGGGGCTTATCTAATTCACCCCTCCACTTT. The full variable domain, rest sourced from reference TRBV2 and TRBJ1-6, is EPEVTQTPSHQVTQMGQEVILRCVPISNHLYFYWYRQILGQKVEFLVSFYNNEISEKSEIFDDQFSVERPDGSNFTLKIRSTKLEDSAMYFCASSAVRGGLSNSPLHFGNGTRLTVT.

V gene TRBV2 combines with J gene TRBJ2-1; 9 bases line up with TRBD2. Losses at the gene ends were 4 bases for V and 5 bases for J; bases not matched to a gene: 3. The germline CDR1 and CDR2 sequences are SNHLY and FYNNEI. The CDR3 has 14 residues. CDR3 sequence reads: CASSAGLAHNEQFF. CDR3 in DNA: TGTGCCAGCAGTGCGGGACTAGCACACAATGAGCAGTTCTTC.

The rearrangement joins TRBV11-2 to TRBJ2-1; D is perhaps TRBD2 (5 bases). Germline lookup yields CDR1 SGHAT and CDR2 FQNNGV. V lost 3 bases and J lost 4, with 7 bases in between. The CDR3 loop spans 13 amino acids. CDR3 DNA: TGTGCCAGCAGCTTGCCGGGATACAATGAGCAGTTCTTC. It specifies CASSLPGYNEQFF. Drawing the rest from reference TRBV11-2 and TRBJ2-1, the complete variable domain is EAGVAQSPRYKIIEKRQSVAFWCNPISGHATLYWYQQILGQGPKLLIQFQNNGVVDDSQLPKDRFSAERLKGVDSTLKIQPAKLEDSAVYLCASSLPGYNEQFFGPGTRLTVL.

The DNA of the CDR3 is TGTGCCAGCAGCCCCAGGGGGTTCGAGCAGTACTTC. Translation: CASSPRGFEQYF. This sequence joins TRBV9 and TRBJ2-7, with 7 bases identical to TRBD1. This CDR3 has 12 amino acids. CDR1 is SGDLS, CDR2 YYNGEE, per germline. Trimming at V came to 4 bases and at J to 6 bases, leaving 4 bases not matched to a gene.

The chain has TRBV5-5 and TRBJ2-5; D uncertain. The CDR3 has 13 residues. Germline lookup yields CDR1 SGHKS and CDR2 YYEKEE (reference sequence). Trimming shortened V by 4 bases and J by 5 bases, and 12 bases separated the two germline ends. The chain's CDR3 is CASSATRPETQYF. The CDR3 bases are TGTGCCAGCAGCGCGACACGACCGGAGACCCAGTACTTC.

This chain connects TRBV24-1 to TRBJ1-4; 9 bases agree with TRBD1. Germline CDR1 KGHDR, CDR2 SFDVKD. Trimming at V came to 4 bases and at J to 5 bases, leaving 4 bases not matched to a gene. CDR3 length: 15 residues. The CDR3 spells CATSDPGTGNEKLFF. CDR3 nucleotides: TGTGCCACCAGTGACCCCGGGACAGGGAATGAAAAACTGTTTTTT.

This chain joins TRBV11-2 and TRBJ1-1; 7 bases match TRBD1. Germline CDR1 is SGHAT and CDR2 is FQNNGV. The length of the CDR3 is 14 residues. After removal of 5 bases from V and 0 bases from J, the junction contained 3 bases not matched to a gene. CDR3 nucleotides: TGTGCCAGCAGCGAACAGGGGATGAACACTGAAGCTTTCTTT. Amino acid sequence: CASSEQGMNTEAFF.

The V gene is TRBV7-8, the J gene TRBJ1-4; 7 bases align to TRBD1. The CDR3 consists of 14 residues. The germline CDR1 and CDR2 sequences are SGHVS and FQNEAQ. After removal of 0 bases from V and 6 bases from J, the junction contained 1 base not matched to a gene. The CDR3 nucleotides read TGTGCCAGCAGCTTAGCAGGGGGCGATGAAAAACTGTTTTTT. This gives the protein CASSLAGGDEKLFF.

V is TRBV6-4 and J is TRBJ2-5, with D possibly TRBD2 on 6 matching bases. V dropped 6 bases and J dropped 2 bases, with 22 bases sitting between them. This CDR3 region has 17 residues. The V gene's germline CDR1 is MRHNA and CDR2 SNTAGT. CDR3 coding DNA: TGTGCCAGCAGAGAATTACGGGACTTGCGGGAACAAGAGACCCAGTACTTC. Translated, it gives CASRELRDLREQETQYF.

The chain uses TRBV6-5 and TRBJ1-5; TRBD1 matches 8 bases. The length of the CDR3 is 13 residues. Looked up from germline, CDR1 is MNHEY and CDR2 is SVGAGI. The V gene end was trimmed by 7 bases and the J gene end by 6 bases; junction bases not matched to a gene: 5. DNA of the CDR3: TGTGCCAGCATAGACAGGGGTAGTCAGCCCCAGCATTTT. It encodes CASIDRGSQPQHF.

This rearrangement joins TRBV3-1 (or the pseudogene TRBV3-2) to TRBJ2-7; 11 bases are a match to TRBD2. Germline CDR1 LGHDT, CDR2 YNNKEL (reference sequence). The J segment lost 3 bases and the V segment lost 0 bases, leaving 1 base of the junction unmatched. The CDR3 has 15 residues. For the CDR3, the DNA is TGTGCCAGCAGCCAAGACACTAGCGGGAGCTACGAGCAGTACTTC. Translating gives CASSQDTSGSYEQYF.

J is TRBJ2-7 and V is TRBV12-3 or TRBV12-4; TRBD1 might be the D (5 bases). V was pared by 2 bases and J by 6 bases, with 8 bases between. The CDR3 runs to 12 residues. The CDR3 spells CASSLRGSEQYF. The CDR3 nucleotides are TGTGCCAGCAGTTTAAGGGGTAGCGAGCAGTACTTC.

The chain uses TRBV18 and TRBJ1-2; D is possibly TRBD1 (6 bases). V was shortened by 0 bases and J by 4 bases, with 18 bases between the two germline ends. Looked up from germline, CDR1 is KGHSH and CDR2 is LQKENI. This CDR3 is built from 17 residues. The CDR3 protein is CASSPPSGDLTLYGYTF. The CDR3 nucleotides read TGTGCCAGCTCACCACCGTCAGGGGACCTAACACTCTATGGCTACACCTTC. Together with reference TRBV18 and TRBJ1-2, the CDR3 gives the full variable domain: NAGVMQNPRHLVRRRGQEARLRCSPMKGHSHVYWYRQLPEEGLKFMVYLQKENIIDESGMPKERFSAEFPKEGPSILRIQQVVRGDSAAYFCASSPPSGDLTLYGYTFGSGTRLTVV.

The V call is TRBV5-1, the J call TRBJ1-1; D might be TRBD1 (5 bases). CDR1 is SGHRS and CDR2 is YFSETQ in the germline V gene. The V gene lost 3 bases and the J gene lost 0 bases, with 6 bases spanning the gap. The CDR3 contains 13 residues. In DNA form, the CDR3 reads TGCGCCAGCAGCTGGGGGGTGAACACTGAAGCTTTCTTT. It is translated as CASSWGVNTEAFF.

The V and J genes are TRBV18 and TRBJ2-6; 8 bases fit TRBD1. The CDR3 extends over 17 amino acids. J was trimmed by 0 bases and V by 3 bases; bases with no gene match: 4. Germline V gene sequence: CDR1 KGHSH, CDR2 LQKENI. CDR3 sequence: CASSPDRAISGANVLTF. The CDR3 DNA is TGTGCCAGCTCACCGGACAGGGCTATCTCTGGGGCCAACGTCCTGACTTTC.